The rows below give T cell receptor beta chains drawn from one sample of a study of T cells in Graves' hyperthyroidism and ophthalmopathy. One entry per CDR3 protein results from TCRdb running MiXCR on the multiplex PCR reads. This sample has approximately 400,000 distinct CDR3 sequences, with more than 12% found just once. Sequencing input: blood. All receptors come from a woman aged 30 to 39 with Graves' hyperthyroidism. CDR3s include the opening cysteine and the closing phenylalanine or tryptophan. Fields, in order: clone size, D gene, J gene, V gene, CDR3 length, CDR3 DNA, CDR3 protein. D genes are given only for firm matches. Size is stated for part of the rows, as once, few or many counts, or as a class when the clone is expanded.

clone size: few; D gene: .; J gene: TRBJ1-4; V gene: TRBV20-1; CDR3 length: 13; CDR3 DNA: TGCAGTGCTTCTGGGGCAGCTAATGAAAAACTGTTTTTT; CDR3 protein: CSASGAANEKLFF
clone size: many; D gene: TRBD1; J gene: TRBJ1-1; V gene: TRBV18; CDR3 length: 17; CDR3 DNA: TGTGCCAGCTCACCGAGCCCCGGACAGGGGGCGAACACTGAAGCTTTCTTT; CDR3 protein: CASSPSPGQGANTEAFF
clone size: few; D gene: TRBD1; J gene: TRBJ1-2; V gene: TRBV15; CDR3 length: 17; CDR3 DNA: TGTGTCACCAGCAGACGGACAGGAATAGTAGTTAACTATGGCTACACCTTC; CDR3 protein: CVTSRRTGIVVNYGYTF
clone size: many; D gene: .; J gene: TRBJ1-1; V gene: TRBV7-8; CDR3 length: 16; CDR3 DNA: TGTGCCAGCAGCTTAGCGAGGGCGGCCCTGAACACTGAAGCTTTCTTT; CDR3 protein: CASSLARAALNTEAFF
clone size: many; D gene: TRBD2; J gene: TRBJ2-7; V gene: TRBV28; CDR3 length: 14; CDR3 DNA: TGTGCCAGCAGCGACATAGCGGGTGTATACGAGCAGTACTTC; CDR3 protein: CASSDIAGVYEQYF
clone size: .; D gene: TRBD2; J gene: TRBJ2-1; V gene: TRBV29-1; CDR3 length: 16; CDR3 DNA: TGCAGCGTTGAAGACCCAAGCGGGAGCGCCTACAATGAGCAGTTCTTC; CDR3 protein: CSVEDPSGSAYNEQFF
clone size: .; D gene: .; J gene: TRBJ1-4; V gene: TRBV5-1; CDR3 length: 15; CDR3 DNA: TGCGCCAGCAGCTTGGGAGGCGAGTTTGGGGAAAAACTGTTTTTT; CDR3 protein: CASSLGGEFGEKLFF
clone size: .; D gene: .; J gene: TRBJ2-3; V gene: TRBV9; CDR3 length: 13; CDR3 DNA: TGTGCCAGCAGCGGGTTTGGCAGCGGGACGCAGTATTTT; CDR3 protein: CASSGFGSGTQYF
clone size: few; D gene: TRBD1; J gene: TRBJ1-1; V gene: TRBV20-1; CDR3 length: 13; CDR3 DNA: TGCAGTGCTCCAGGGGGCGCGAGGACTGAAGCTTTCTTT; CDR3 protein: CSAPGGARTEAFF
clone size: few; D gene: .; J gene: TRBJ2-2; V gene: TRBV9; CDR3 length: 16; CDR3 DNA: TGTGCCAGCAGCGTAGTCCGGGCGGGGAACACCGGGGAGCTGTTTTTT; CDR3 protein: CASSVVRAGNTGELFF
clone size: .; D gene: .; J gene: TRBJ1-4; V gene: TRBV19; CDR3 length: 15; CDR3 DNA: TGTGCCAGTAGTCCCCGACAGAGGACGAATGAAAAACTGTTTTTT; CDR3 protein: CASSPRQRTNEKLFF
clone size: .; D gene: .; J gene: TRBJ1-5; V gene: TRBV29-1; CDR3 length: 12; CDR3 DNA: TGCAGCGTGGCGGGCACAGGGCAGCCCCAGCATTTT; CDR3 protein: CSVAGTGQPQHF
clone size: few; D gene: TRBD1; J gene: TRBJ1-5; V gene: TRBV6-1; CDR3 length: 19; CDR3 DNA: TGTGCCAGCAGTAGAGCCGGGACAGGGGGAGGTAGTAGCAATCAGCCCCAGCATTTT; CDR3 protein: CASSRAGTGGGSSNQPQHF
clone size: .; D gene: .; J gene: TRBJ1-5; V gene: TRBV6-2/TRBV6-3; CDR3 length: 17; CDR3 DNA: TGTGCCAGCAGTTCCCGGGAGGGAGGCGTTGGCAATCAGCCCCAGCATTTT; CDR3 protein: CASSSREGGVGNQPQHF
clone size: many; D gene: .; J gene: TRBJ2-1; V gene: TRBV28; CDR3 length: 15; CDR3 DNA: TGTGCCAGCAGTTCCCGCAGGGGTATCGACAATGAGCAGTTCTTC; CDR3 protein: CASSSRRGIDNEQFF
clone size: few; D gene: .; J gene: TRBJ1-5; V gene: TRBV27; CDR3 length: 15; CDR3 DNA: TGTGCCAGCAGTGCGACAGCCCTTGGTATCACGGCCCAGCATTTT; CDR3 protein: CASSATALGITAQHF
clone size: .; D gene: TRBD2; J gene: TRBJ2-1; V gene: TRBV18; CDR3 length: 20; CDR3 DNA: TGTGCCAGCCGGGACCCCAAACCTCAGACTAGCGGCAGCTCCTACAATGAGCAGTTCTTC; CDR3 protein: CASRDPKPQTSGSSYNEQFF
clone size: few; D gene: .; J gene: TRBJ1-1; V gene: TRBV5-1; CDR3 length: 14; CDR3 DNA: TGCGCCAGCAGCCACAGGACAGCGAACACTGAAGCTTTCTTT; CDR3 protein: CASSHRTANTEAFF
clone size: few; D gene: TRBD2; J gene: TRBJ2-5; V gene: TRBV20-1; CDR3 length: 15; CDR3 DNA: TGCAGTGCTAAGGAGACTAGCGGGAACCAAGAGACCCAGTACTTC; CDR3 protein: CSAKETSGNQETQYF
clone size: .; D gene: .; J gene: TRBJ2-2; V gene: TRBV2; CDR3 length: 15; CDR3 DNA: TGTGCCAGCAGTGATGTGGGAGCGAACACCGGGGAGCTGTTTTTT; CDR3 protein: CASSDVGANTGELFF
clone size: many; D gene: TRBD2; J gene: TRBJ2-2; V gene: TRBV9; CDR3 length: 16; CDR3 DNA: TGTGCCAGCAGCGTGTTTGCGGGAGGAGGCACCGGGGAGCTGTTTTTT; CDR3 protein: CASSVFAGGGTGELFF
clone size: .; D gene: TRBD1; J gene: TRBJ1-4; V gene: TRBV10-3; CDR3 length: 15; CDR3 DNA: TGTGCCATCAGTGAGGACAGGGACTCGGTAGAAAAACTGTTTTTT; CDR3 protein: CAISEDRDSVEKLFF
clone size: few; D gene: TRBD2; J gene: TRBJ2-7; V gene: TRBV4-1; CDR3 length: 18; CDR3 DNA: TGCGCCAGCAGCCACCCGGGACTAGCGGGAGGGCCACCCTACGAGCAGTACTTC; CDR3 protein: CASSHPGLAGGPPYEQYF
clone size: few; D gene: TRBD1; J gene: TRBJ1-4; V gene: TRBV6-4; CDR3 length: 15; CDR3 DNA: TGTGCCAGCAGTGCAGGAACAGGGGATAATGAAAAACTGTTTTTT; CDR3 protein: CASSAGTGDNEKLFF
clone size: many; D gene: .; J gene: TRBJ2-7; V gene: TRBV12-3/TRBV12-4; CDR3 length: 13; CDR3 DNA: TGTGCCAGCAGTTTGGGGAGCCCCTACGAGCAGTACTTC; CDR3 protein: CASSLGSPYEQYF
clone size: many; D gene: .; J gene: TRBJ2-3; V gene: TRBV30; CDR3 length: 13; CDR3 DNA: TGTGCCTGGAGGGGCGGTAGCACAGATACGCAGTATTTT; CDR3 protein: CAWRGGSTDTQYF
clone size: .; D gene: .; J gene: TRBJ2-7; V gene: TRBV5-6; CDR3 length: 14; CDR3 DNA: TGTGCCAGCAGCTTTCGCGGCCCTCACTACGAGCAGTACTTC; CDR3 protein: CASSFRGPHYEQYF
clone size: few; D gene: .; J gene: TRBJ2-7; V gene: TRBV6-1; CDR3 length: 16; CDR3 DNA: TGTGCCAGCAGTGTTTCTCCAGGGGTCGTAGACTACGAGCAGTACTTC; CDR3 protein: CASSVSPGVVDYEQYF
clone size: .; D gene: .; J gene: TRBJ1-5; V gene: TRBV27; CDR3 length: 18; CDR3 DNA: TGTGCCAGCAGTCCAAACACCGGGACACTATATAGCAATCAGCCCCAGCATTTT; CDR3 protein: CASSPNTGTLYSNQPQHF
clone size: few; D gene: .; J gene: TRBJ1-1; V gene: TRBV5-6; CDR3 length: 14; CDR3 DNA: TGTGCCAGCAGCTTGGCTTCCCAGTACACTGAAGCTTTCTTT; CDR3 protein: CASSLASQYTEAFF
clone size: .; D gene: TRBD2; J gene: TRBJ2-1; V gene: TRBV27; CDR3 length: 14; CDR3 DNA: TGTGCCGCCGGCCGGGCGGGAGGCCACAATGAGCAGTTCTTC; CDR3 protein: CAAGRAGGHNEQFF
clone size: few; D gene: TRBD1; J gene: TRBJ1-1; V gene: TRBV20-1; CDR3 length: 15; CDR3 DNA: TGCAGTGCTAGAGTAAGGACAGGGGAGTCTACTGAAGCTTTCTTT; CDR3 protein: CSARVRTGESTEAFF
clone size: many; D gene: TRBD1; J gene: TRBJ2-3; V gene: TRBV28; CDR3 length: 15; CDR3 DNA: TGTGCCAGCAGTTTTAGGGACAGAAGCACAGATACGCAGTATTTT; CDR3 protein: CASSFRDRSTDTQYF
clone size: many; D gene: .; J gene: TRBJ1-5; V gene: TRBV5-5; CDR3 length: 15; CDR3 DNA: TGTGCCAGCAGCTTAGTGCAGGGATATGATCAGCCCCAGCATTTT; CDR3 protein: CASSLVQGYDQPQHF
clone size: few; D gene: TRBD1; J gene: TRBJ1-2; V gene: TRBV7-3; CDR3 length: 15; CDR3 DNA: TGTGCCAGCAGCTTAACGGGACAGGGGTTGGAGGGCTACACCTTC; CDR3 protein: CASSLTGQGLEGYTF
clone size: .; D gene: TRBD1; J gene: TRBJ2-1; V gene: TRBV20-1; CDR3 length: 15; CDR3 DNA: TGCAGTGTCTCCTCCGGGACAGGGCCCTACAATGAGCAGTTCTTC; CDR3 protein: CSVSSGTGPYNEQFF
clone size: many; D gene: TRBD2; J gene: TRBJ2-5; V gene: TRBV9; CDR3 length: 15; CDR3 DNA: TGTGCCAGCAGCGTGCTAGCGGGAGGCCAAGAGACCCAGTACTTC; CDR3 protein: CASSVLAGGQETQYF
clone size: .; D gene: .; J gene: TRBJ2-1; V gene: TRBV6-6; CDR3 length: 16; CDR3 DNA: TGTGCCAGCAGTTACTCGGGGGCGGGAGTCTACAATGAGCAGTTCTTC; CDR3 protein: CASSYSGAGVYNEQFF
clone size: .; D gene: TRBD1; J gene: TRBJ2-2; V gene: TRBV28; CDR3 length: 17; CDR3 DNA: TGTGCCAGCAGTTTACGTCTGTCCCGGGACAGGGGTGGGGAGCTGTTTTTT; CDR3 protein: CASSLRLSRDRGGELFF
clone size: .; D gene: .; J gene: TRBJ1-5; V gene: TRBV18; CDR3 length: 13; CDR3 DNA: TGTGCCAGCTCACCAGGGGTTGTCCAGCCCCAGCATTTT; CDR3 protein: CASSPGVVQPQHF
clone size: many; D gene: .; J gene: TRBJ1-2; V gene: TRBV5-1; CDR3 length: 15; CDR3 DNA: TGCGCCAGCAGCTTGCTTGGGGACGGAGACTATGGCTACACCTTC; CDR3 protein: CASSLLGDGDYGYTF
clone size: many; D gene: TRBD1; J gene: TRBJ2-5; V gene: TRBV2; CDR3 length: 15; CDR3 DNA: TGTGCCAGCAGCGAGATGGGACAGCTCCAAGAGACCCAGTACTTC; CDR3 protein: CASSEMGQLQETQYF
clone size: .; D gene: TRBD2; J gene: TRBJ2-1; V gene: TRBV27; CDR3 length: 17; CDR3 DNA: TGTGCCAGCCGACTTTCAAGCGGGAGGGCAACATACAATGAGCAGTTCTTC; CDR3 protein: CASRLSSGRATYNEQFF
clone size: many; D gene: .; J gene: TRBJ2-7; V gene: TRBV30; CDR3 length: 11; CDR3 DNA: TGTGCCTGGAGTGAAAGCTACGAGCAGTACTTC; CDR3 protein: CAWSESYEQYF
clone size: many; D gene: .; J gene: TRBJ1-2; V gene: TRBV28; CDR3 length: 16; CDR3 DNA: TGTGCCAGCAGTTTGAGACAGACACGTCCTAACTATGGCTACACCTTC; CDR3 protein: CASSLRQTRPNYGYTF
clone size: .; D gene: .; J gene: TRBJ2-6; V gene: TRBV11-2; CDR3 length: 15; CDR3 DNA: TGTGCCAGCAGCGCCCAGGGGTCTGGGGCCAACGTCCTGACTTTC; CDR3 protein: CASSAQGSGANVLTF
clone size: few; D gene: .; J gene: TRBJ2-2; V gene: TRBV10-2; CDR3 length: 14; CDR3 DNA: TGCGCCAGCAGTAAGGGGGAGAACACCGGGGAGCTGTTTTTT; CDR3 protein: CASSKGENTGELFF
clone size: few; D gene: .; J gene: TRBJ2-7; V gene: TRBV7-8; CDR3 length: 15; CDR3 DNA: TGTGCCAGCAGCCCCTCCACAGGAAGGTCCTACGAGCAGTACTTC; CDR3 protein: CASSPSTGRSYEQYF
clone size: many; D gene: .; J gene: TRBJ1-4; V gene: TRBV28; CDR3 length: 15; CDR3 DNA: TGTGCCAGCAGTTCTCCCCGGGACACTTATGAAAAACTGTTTTTT; CDR3 protein: CASSSPRDTYEKLFF
clone size: many; D gene: .; J gene: TRBJ1-5; V gene: TRBV11-2; CDR3 length: 14; CDR3 DNA: TGTGCCAGCAGCTTATTCGGGACTACTCAGCCCCAGCATTTT; CDR3 protein: CASSLFGTTQPQHF
clone size: many; D gene: .; J gene: TRBJ2-3; V gene: TRBV3-1; CDR3 length: 13; CDR3 DNA: TGTGCCAGCAGCCAAGAGAGCACAGATACGCAGTATTTT; CDR3 protein: CASSQESTDTQYF
clone size: few; D gene: TRBD2; J gene: TRBJ2-3; V gene: TRBV7-9; CDR3 length: 15; CDR3 DNA: TGTGCCAGCAGCCATACTAGCGGGACGAGAGATACGCAGTATTTT; CDR3 protein: CASSHTSGTRDTQYF
clone size: many; D gene: .; J gene: TRBJ1-5; V gene: TRBV15; CDR3 length: 17; CDR3 DNA: TGTGCCACCAGCAGAAAAAGACAGAATCATAGCAATCAGCCCCAGCATTTT; CDR3 protein: CATSRKRQNHSNQPQHF